The rows below give T cell receptor beta chains drawn from one sample of a study of blood T cell repertoires in COVID-19. Assay: immunoSEQ multiplex PCR; the TCRdb copy retains only in-frame clones and omits some. Here the sample spans fewer than 50,000 clones, roughly 78% being singletons. Sequencing was carried out using peripheral blood. The source is a man aged 80 or over with active or convalescent COVID-19. CDR3s include the opening cysteine and the closing phenylalanine or tryptophan. A D gene is named only where the DNA matches it firmly. Clone size is stated in some rows and not others, as once, few, many or a class when expanded.

J: TRBJ2-5
D: TRBD2
V: TRBV4-2
length: 17
size: .
CDR3: CASSQEGRGDIGETQYF
DNA: TGTGCCAGCAGCCAAGAAGGTCGGGGGGATATAGGAGAGACCCAGTACTTC

J: TRBJ1-2
D: .
V: TRBV5-4
length: 15
size: .
CDR3: CASSSETGSNYGYTF
DNA: TGTGCCAGCAGCTCCGAGACAGGCTCTAACTATGGCTACACCTTC

J: TRBJ1-1
D: .
V: TRBV6-4
length: 14
size: .
CDR3: CASSDSITQGQAFF
DNA: TGTGCCAGCAGTGACTCGATAACCCAGGGCCAGGCTTTCTTT

J: TRBJ1-3
D: TRBD1
V: TRBV7-2
length: 14
size: .
CDR3: CASSEQGKIDTIYF
DNA: TGTGCCAGCAGCGAACAGGGGAAGATAGACACCATATATTTT

J: TRBJ1-2
D: .
V: TRBV28
length: 13
size: once
CDR3: CASSLEAGRGYTF
DNA: TGTGCCAGCAGTTTAGAAGCAGGGCGCGGCTACACCTTC

J: TRBJ2-7
D: TRBD2
V: TRBV6-5
length: 13
size: .
CDR3: CATRGGASYEQYF
DNA: TGTGCCACCCGGGGGGGTGCCTCCTACGAGCAGTACTTC

J: TRBJ1-6
D: .
V: TRBV15
length: 15
size: .
CDR3: CATSEQDFYNSPLHF
DNA: TGTGCCACCAGCGAACAGGATTTTTATAATTCACCCCTCCACTTT

J: TRBJ1-2
D: TRBD1
V: TRBV29-1
length: 13
size: .
CDR3: CSVTPQGNYGYTF
DNA: TGCAGCGTCACTCCACAGGGGAACTATGGCTACACCTTC

J: TRBJ2-7
D: .
V: TRBV7-9
length: 14
size: .
CDR3: CASLKEGLTYEQYF
DNA: TGTGCCAGCCTAAAGGAGGGCCTGACCTACGAGCAGTACTTC

J: TRBJ2-3
D: TRBD2
V: TRBV5-4
length: 14
size: .
CDR3: CASSSGLAGDTQYF
DNA: TGTGCCAGCAGCTCGGGACTAGCTGGGGATACGCAGTATTTT

J: TRBJ2-4
D: .
V: TRBV3-1/TRBV3-2
length: 18
size: .
CDR3: CASSQGLSETRAKNIQYF
DNA: TGTGCCAGCAGCCAGGGACTTTCGGAGACCCGGGCCAAAAACATTCAGTACTTC

J: TRBJ1-2
D: .
V: TRBV30
length: 12
size: .
CDR3: CAWSDRTDGYTF
DNA: TGTGCCTGGAGTGATCGGACAGATGGCTACACCTTC

J: TRBJ2-2
D: .
V: TRBV19
length: 17
size: .
CDR3: CASSMGWGRTNTGELFF
DNA: TGTGCCAGTAGTATGGGCTGGGGCAGAACGAACACCGGGGAGCTGTTTTTT

J: TRBJ1-4
D: .
V: TRBV7-9
length: 19
size: .
CDR3: CASSKREQGRIEPGGKLFF
DNA: TGTGCCAGCAGCAAACGAGAACAGGGTCGGATCGAGCCAGGCGGAAAACTGTTTTTT

J: TRBJ2-7
D: .
V: TRBV7-8
length: 13
size: .
CDR3: CASSLGRVYEQYF
DNA: TGTGCCAGCAGCCTAGGACGGGTCTACGAGCAGTACTTC

J: TRBJ2-7
D: .
V: TRBV5-6
length: 15
size: .
CDR3: CASSLGTTSSYEQYF
DNA: TGTGCCAGCAGCTTAGGGACAACTTCTTCCTACGAGCAGTACTTC

J: TRBJ2-1
D: .
V: TRBV11-2
length: 19
size: .
CDR3: CASSFRPKGQTTSYNEQFF
DNA: TGTGCCAGCAGCTTCAGACCCAAAGGACAGACCACCTCCTACAATGAGCAGTTCTTC

J: TRBJ2-1
D: .
V: TRBV4-3
length: 15
size: once
CDR3: CASSSTYSSYNEQFF
DNA: TGCGCCAGCAGCTCAACGTATAGCTCCTACAATGAGCAGTTCTTC

J: TRBJ1-6
D: .
V: TRBV6-2/TRBV6-3
length: 12
size: .
CDR3: CASSSRGLALHF
DNA: TGTGCCAGCAGTAGCAGGGGTTTGGCCCTCCACTTT

J: TRBJ2-5
D: TRBD2
V: TRBV7-9
length: 15
size: .
CDR3: CASSLAAGREETQYF
DNA: TGTGCCAGCAGCTTAGCGGCAGGGAGGGAGGAGACCCAGTACTTC

J: TRBJ2-1
D: .
V: TRBV10-2
length: 12
size: .
CDR3: CASSGGGNEQFF
DNA: TGCGCCAGCAGTGGGGGCGGCAATGAGCAGTTCTTC

J: TRBJ2-7
D: TRBD2
V: TRBV7-2
length: 15
size: .
CDR3: CASSTGLAGFDEQYF
DNA: TGTGCCAGCAGCACTGGACTAGCTGGTTTTGACGAGCAGTACTTC

J: TRBJ2-3
D: .
V: TRBV6-6
length: 15
size: .
CDR3: CASSPGVASTDTQYF
DNA: TGTGCCAGCAGCCCCGGTGTAGCGAGCACAGATACGCAGTATTTT

J: TRBJ2-7
D: .
V: TRBV7-2
length: 13
size: .
CDR3: CASSSGPGYEQYF
DNA: TGTGCCAGCAGCTCCGGTCCGGGATACGAGCAGTACTTC

J: TRBJ1-2
D: TRBD1
V: TRBV4-2
length: 17
size: .
CDR3: CASSQVPSGQPNYGYTF
DNA: TGTGCCAGCAGCCAAGTTCCTTCGGGACAGCCCAACTATGGCTACACCTTC

J: TRBJ2-3
D: TRBD2
V: TRBV9
length: 15
size: .
CDR3: CASSASSGSTDTQYF
DNA: TGTGCCAGCAGCGCCAGTAGCGGGAGCACAGATACGCAGTATTTT

J: TRBJ2-3
D: TRBD2
V: TRBV2
length: 15
size: few
CDR3: CASSASGRVGDTQYF
DNA: TGTGCCAGCAGTGCGAGCGGGAGGGTGGGAGATACGCAGTATTTT

J: TRBJ2-7
D: .
V: TRBV6-5
length: 13
size: .
CDR3: CASTGITTYEQYF
DNA: TGTGCCAGCACCGGGATCACCACCTACGAGCAGTACTTC

J: TRBJ1-5
D: .
V: TRBV6-1
length: 14
size: .
CDR3: CASSEVGAVQPQHF
DNA: TGTGCCAGCAGTGAAGTTGGGGCAGTGCAGCCCCAGCATTTT

J: TRBJ2-7
D: .
V: TRBV4-1
length: 14
size: .
CDR3: CASSQQDSSYEQYF
DNA: TGCGCCAGCAGCCAACAGGACAGCTCCTACGAGCAGTACTTC

J: TRBJ1-5
D: .
V: TRBV28
length: 15
size: .
CDR3: CASSSDGIPNQPQHF
DNA: TGTGCCAGCAGTTCCGACGGGATTCCCAATCAGCCCCAGCATTTT

J: TRBJ1-1
D: .
V: TRBV28
length: 12
size: .
CDR3: CASSLFRTEAFF
DNA: TGTGCCAGCAGTTTATTTCGGACTGAAGCTTTCTTT

J: TRBJ1-3
D: TRBD1
V: TRBV4-3
length: 16
size: .
CDR3: CASSRYDRGAGNTIYF
DNA: TGCGCCAGCAGCCGCTATGACAGGGGCGCTGGAAACACCATATATTTT

J: TRBJ2-2
D: TRBD2
V: TRBV9
length: 17
size: .
CDR3: CASSLRGAGASTGELFF
DNA: TGTGCCAGCAGCCTAAGAGGAGCGGGGGCGTCCACCGGGGAGCTGTTTTTT

J: TRBJ2-1
D: TRBD2
V: TRBV9
length: 15
size: .
CDR3: CASSATSGSRNEQFF
DNA: TGTGCCAGCAGCGCAACTAGCGGGAGCAGGAATGAGCAGTTCTTC

J: TRBJ1-5
D: .
V: TRBV10-2
length: 14
size: .
CDR3: CASSDRASNQPQHF
DNA: TGCGCCAGCAGTGACAGGGCGAGCAATCAGCCCCAGCATTTT

J: TRBJ2-7
D: TRBD2
V: TRBV4-2
length: 16
size: .
CDR3: CASSQDLAGGIYEQYF
DNA: TGTGCCAGCAGCCAAGATCTCGCGGGGGGGATCTACGAGCAGTACTTC

J: TRBJ2-3
D: .
V: TRBV28
length: 13
size: .
CDR3: CASSWPGTDTQYF
DNA: TGTGCCAGCAGTTGGCCGGGTACAGATACGCAGTATTTT

J: TRBJ2-7
D: .
V: TRBV18
length: 14
size: once
CDR3: CASSPGGVRYEQYF
DNA: TGTGCCAGCTCCCCAGGGGGGGTTCGGTACGAGCAGTACTTC

J: TRBJ2-7
D: .
V: TRBV6-1
length: 14
size: .
CDR3: CASSDVRGVNEQYF
DNA: TGTGCCAGCAGTGATGTCAGGGGGGTTAACGAGCAGTACTTC

J: TRBJ2-2
D: .
V: TRBV5-1
length: 16
size: .
CDR3: CASSLVQESYPGELFF
DNA: TGCGCCAGCAGCTTGGTACAGGAAAGTTACCCCGGGGAGCTGTTTTTT

J: TRBJ2-5
D: .
V: TRBV7-2
length: 12
size: .
CDR3: CASNLGVETQYF
DNA: TGTGCCAGCAACTTAGGAGTAGAGACCCAGTACTTC

J: TRBJ2-1
D: .
V: TRBV30
length: 11
size: few
CDR3: CAWSLAGILFF
DNA: TGTGCCTGGAGTTTGGCAGGAATATTGTTCTTC

J: TRBJ1-3
D: TRBD1
V: TRBV6-6
length: 14
size: .
CDR3: CASSPTGVGNTIYF
DNA: TGTGCCAGCAGTCCAACAGGGGTGGGAAACACCATATATTTT

J: TRBJ2-2
D: .
V: TRBV7-2
length: 16
size: few
CDR3: CASRDRTKANTGELFF
DNA: TGTGCCAGCAGAGATCGGACAAAAGCGAACACCGGGGAGCTGTTTTTT

J: TRBJ1-1
D: .
V: TRBV6-2/TRBV6-3
length: 13
size: few
CDR3: CASSYAAETEAFF
DNA: TGTGCCAGCAGTTACGCGGCAGAGACTGAAGCTTTCTTT

J: TRBJ1-3
D: TRBD1
V: TRBV12-3/TRBV12-4
length: 13
size: .
CDR3: CASGDRGGNTIYF
DNA: TGTGCCAGCGGGGACAGGGGTGGAAACACCATATATTTT

J: TRBJ1-5
D: TRBD1
V: TRBV27
length: 13
size: .
CDR3: CASGDRGRQPQHF
DNA: TGTGCCAGCGGGGACAGGGGACGTCAGCCCCAGCATTTT

J: TRBJ2-3
D: .
V: TRBV2
length: 15
size: .
CDR3: CASSEGGGFTDTQYF
DNA: TGTGCCAGCAGTGAAGGCGGAGGATTCACAGATACGCAGTATTTT

J: TRBJ2-1
D: .
V: TRBV27
length: 13
size: .
CDR3: CASSLGGYDEQFF
DNA: TGTGCCAGCAGTTTAGGAGGGTACGATGAGCAGTTCTTC

J: TRBJ2-7
D: .
V: TRBV2
length: 11
size: .
CDR3: CASSPYSEQYF
DNA: TGTGCCAGCAGTCCTTATTCCGAGCAGTACTTC